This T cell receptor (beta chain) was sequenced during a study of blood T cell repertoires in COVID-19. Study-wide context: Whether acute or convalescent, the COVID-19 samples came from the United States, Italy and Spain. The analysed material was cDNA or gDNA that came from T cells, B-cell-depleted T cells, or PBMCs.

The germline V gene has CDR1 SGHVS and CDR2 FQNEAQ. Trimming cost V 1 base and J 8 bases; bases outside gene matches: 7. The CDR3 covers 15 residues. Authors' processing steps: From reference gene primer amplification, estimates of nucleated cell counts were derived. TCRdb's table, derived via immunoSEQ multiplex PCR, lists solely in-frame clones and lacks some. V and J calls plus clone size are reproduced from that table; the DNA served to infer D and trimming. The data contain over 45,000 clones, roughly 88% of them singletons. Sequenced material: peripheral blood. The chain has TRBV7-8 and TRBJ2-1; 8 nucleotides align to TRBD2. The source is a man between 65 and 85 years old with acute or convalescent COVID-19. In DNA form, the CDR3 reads TGTGCCAGCAGCTTAGGATTTCGGGAGGGCCATGAGCAGTTCTTC. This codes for CASSLGFREGHEQFF.